This TCR beta chain was sequenced during a study of blood T cells in healthy people across ages. Alongside a J-beta primer mix, a sample-barcoded 5' primer served in a second PCR lasting about 7 to 12 cycles. Each cDNA molecule was tagged by a template-switch adaptor with 12 random nucleotides. TCRdb recomputed calls from the 5' RACE reads with MiXCR, one row per CDR3 protein. The table records about 1.4 million distinct CDR3 sequences, around 59% of them present only once. The CDR3 runs 18 residues. About this clonotype itself: Its antigen is not identified.

Study conclusions and caveats: A roughly linear age-dependent decrease characterized TCR beta diversity per million T cells.

The chain recombines TRBV12-3 or TRBV12-4 with TRBJ2-4; D call uncertain. The end of the DNA aligns better with TRBJ2-7, so the J call may be wrong. The sequenced sample was blood. The receptor was isolated from a man aged 18 to 29 in good health. In DNA form, the CDR3 reads TGTGCCAGCAGTTTAGCGACTTTTGAAGAATCTTTTGCCTACGAGCAGTACTTC. Translation: CASSLATFEESFAYEQYF.